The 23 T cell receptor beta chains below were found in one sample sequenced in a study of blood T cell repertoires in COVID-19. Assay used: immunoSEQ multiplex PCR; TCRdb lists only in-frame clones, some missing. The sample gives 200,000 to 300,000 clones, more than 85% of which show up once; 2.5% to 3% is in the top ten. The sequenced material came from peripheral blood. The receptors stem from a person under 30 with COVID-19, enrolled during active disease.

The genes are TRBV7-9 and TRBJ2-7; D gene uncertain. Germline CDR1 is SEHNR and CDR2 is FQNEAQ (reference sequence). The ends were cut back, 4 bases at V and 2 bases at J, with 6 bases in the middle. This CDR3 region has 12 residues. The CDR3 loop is CASSSPAYEQYF. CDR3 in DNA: TGTGCCAGCAGCTCCCCGGCCTACGAGCAGTACTTC.

CDR3: CASRAGTATFELFF. In DNA, the CDR3 is TGCGCCAGCAGGGCCGGGACAGCGACGTTTGAACTGTTTTTT. The chain employs TRBV5-1 and TRBJ1-4, with 7 bases lining up with TRBD1. The ends lost 5 bases at V and 12 bases at J; junction bases unmatched: 13. From germline, CDR1 is SGHRS and CDR2 YFSETQ. The CDR3 contains 14 residues.

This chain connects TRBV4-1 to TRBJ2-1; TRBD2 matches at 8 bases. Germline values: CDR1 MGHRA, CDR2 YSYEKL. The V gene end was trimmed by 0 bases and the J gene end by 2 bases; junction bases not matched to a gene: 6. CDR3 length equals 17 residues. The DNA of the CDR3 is TGCGCCAGCAGCCAAGACGTAACTAGCGGTACCTACAATGAGCAGTTCTTC. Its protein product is CASSQDVTSGTYNEQFF.

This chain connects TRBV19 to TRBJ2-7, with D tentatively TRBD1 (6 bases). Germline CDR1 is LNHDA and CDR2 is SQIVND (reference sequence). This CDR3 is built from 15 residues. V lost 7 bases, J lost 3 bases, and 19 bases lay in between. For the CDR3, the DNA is TGTGCCAGTACCCCGGGCCGGGACATACTCTACGAGCAGTACTTC. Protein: CASTPGRDILYEQYF.

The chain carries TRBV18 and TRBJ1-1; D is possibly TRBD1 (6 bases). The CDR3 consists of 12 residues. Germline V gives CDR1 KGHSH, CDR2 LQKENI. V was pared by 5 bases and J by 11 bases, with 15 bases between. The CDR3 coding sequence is TGTGCCAGCTCATTACTGGACAGTCAGGCTTTCTTT. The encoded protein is CASSLLDSQAFF.

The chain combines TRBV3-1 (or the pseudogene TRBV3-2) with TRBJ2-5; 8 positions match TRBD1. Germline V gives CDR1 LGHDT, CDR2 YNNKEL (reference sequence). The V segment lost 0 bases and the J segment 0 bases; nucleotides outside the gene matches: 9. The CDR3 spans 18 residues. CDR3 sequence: CASSQDEDRVEYQETQYF. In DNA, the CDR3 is TGTGCCAGCAGCCAAGATGAGGACAGGGTGGAGTACCAAGAGACCCAGTACTTC.

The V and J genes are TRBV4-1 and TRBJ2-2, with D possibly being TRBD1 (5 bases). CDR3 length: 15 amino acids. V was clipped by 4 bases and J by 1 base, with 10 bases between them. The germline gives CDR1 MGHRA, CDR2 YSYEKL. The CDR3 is CASSRGHLNTGELFF. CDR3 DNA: TGCGCCAGCAGCCGCGGACACCTGAACACCGGGGAGCTGTTTTTT.

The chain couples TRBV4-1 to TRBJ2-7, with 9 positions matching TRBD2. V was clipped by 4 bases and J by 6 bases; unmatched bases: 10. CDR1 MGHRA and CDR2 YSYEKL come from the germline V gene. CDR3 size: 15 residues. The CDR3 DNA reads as TGCGCCAGCAGCCCAGATGTAGCGGGGGCCTTCGAGCAGTACTTC. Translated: CASSPDVAGAFEQYF.

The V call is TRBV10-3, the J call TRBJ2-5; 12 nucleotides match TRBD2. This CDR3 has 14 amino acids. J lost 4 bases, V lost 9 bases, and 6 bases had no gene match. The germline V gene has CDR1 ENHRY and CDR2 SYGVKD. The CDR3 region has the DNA TGTGCCATGAGACCGGGACTAGCGGGAGAGACCCAGTACTTC. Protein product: CAMRPGLAGETQYF.

CDR3 loop: CASCAASGANVLTF. In DNA form, the CDR3 reads TGTGCCAGTTGTGCTGCGTCCGGGGCCAACGTCCTGACTTTC. The rearrangement uses TRBV9 and TRBJ2-6; D gene unclear. This CDR3 has 14 residues. CDR1 and CDR2 from the germline V gene are SGDLS and YYNGEE. With 8 bases removed from V and 4 bases from J, the gap between germline ends came to 13 bases.

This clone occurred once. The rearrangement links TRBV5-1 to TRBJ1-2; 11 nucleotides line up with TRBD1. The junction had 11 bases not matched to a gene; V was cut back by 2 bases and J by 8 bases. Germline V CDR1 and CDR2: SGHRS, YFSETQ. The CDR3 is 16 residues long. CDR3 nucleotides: TGCGCCAGCAGCTTCACAGGGACAGGGGGAGCGGAAGGCTACACCTTC. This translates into CASSFTGTGGAEGYTF.

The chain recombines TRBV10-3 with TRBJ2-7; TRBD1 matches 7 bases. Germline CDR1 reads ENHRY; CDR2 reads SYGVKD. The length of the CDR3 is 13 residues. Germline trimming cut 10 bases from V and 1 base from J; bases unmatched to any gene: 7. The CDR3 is CATWDSRSYEQYF. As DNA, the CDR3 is TGTGCCACTTGGGACAGCCGTTCCTACGAGCAGTACTTC.

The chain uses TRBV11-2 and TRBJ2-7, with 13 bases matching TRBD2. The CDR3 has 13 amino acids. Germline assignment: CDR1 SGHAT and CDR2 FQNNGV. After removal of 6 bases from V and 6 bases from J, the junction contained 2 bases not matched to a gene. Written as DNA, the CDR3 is TGTGCCAGCAGTGGACTAGCGGGAGTCGAGCAGTACTTC. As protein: CASSGLAGVEQYF. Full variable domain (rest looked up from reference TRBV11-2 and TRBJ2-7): EAGVAQSPRYKIIEKRQSVAFWCNPISGHATLYWYQQILGQGPKLLIQFQNNGVVDDSQLPKDRFSAERLKGVDSTLKIQPAKLEDSAVYLCASSGLAGVEQYFGPGTRLTVT.

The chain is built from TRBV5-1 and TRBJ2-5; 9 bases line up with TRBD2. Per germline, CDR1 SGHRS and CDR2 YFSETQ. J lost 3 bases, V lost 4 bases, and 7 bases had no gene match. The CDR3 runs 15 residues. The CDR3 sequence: CASSDRAGGEETQYF. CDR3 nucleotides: TGCGCCAGCAGCGATAGGGCGGGAGGGGAAGAGACCCAGTACTTC.

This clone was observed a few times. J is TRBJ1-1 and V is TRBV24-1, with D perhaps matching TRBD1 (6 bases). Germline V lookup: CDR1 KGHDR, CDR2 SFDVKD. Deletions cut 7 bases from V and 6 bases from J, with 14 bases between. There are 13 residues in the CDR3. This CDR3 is CATRAYRDAEAFF. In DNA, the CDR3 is TGTGCCACCAGGGCGTACAGGGACGCTGAAGCTTTCTTT.

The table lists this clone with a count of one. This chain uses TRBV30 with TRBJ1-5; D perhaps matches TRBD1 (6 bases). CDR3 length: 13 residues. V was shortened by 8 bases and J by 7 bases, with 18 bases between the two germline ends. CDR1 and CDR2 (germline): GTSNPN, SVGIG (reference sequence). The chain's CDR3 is CARQTGTGQPQHF. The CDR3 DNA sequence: TGTGCCAGACAAACAGGGACCGGGCAGCCCCAGCATTTT.

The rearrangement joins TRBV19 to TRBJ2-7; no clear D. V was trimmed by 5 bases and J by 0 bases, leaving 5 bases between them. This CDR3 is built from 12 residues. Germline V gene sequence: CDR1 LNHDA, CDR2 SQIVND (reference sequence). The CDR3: CASSPSSYEQYF. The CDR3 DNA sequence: TGTGCCAGTAGTCCTAGCTCCTACGAGCAGTACTTC. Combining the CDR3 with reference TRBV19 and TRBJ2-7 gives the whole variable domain DGGITQSPKYLFRKEGQNVTLSCEQNLNHDAMYWYRQDPGQGLRLIYYSQIVNDFQKGDIAEGYSVSREKKESFPLTVTSAQKNPTAFYLCASSPSSYEQYFGPGTRLTVT.

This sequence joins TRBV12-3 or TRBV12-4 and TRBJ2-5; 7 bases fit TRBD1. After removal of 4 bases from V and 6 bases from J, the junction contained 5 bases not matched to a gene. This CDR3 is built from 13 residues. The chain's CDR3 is CASSSPGGKTQYF. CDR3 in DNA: TGTGCCAGCAGTTCCCCAGGGGGTAAGACCCAGTACTTC.

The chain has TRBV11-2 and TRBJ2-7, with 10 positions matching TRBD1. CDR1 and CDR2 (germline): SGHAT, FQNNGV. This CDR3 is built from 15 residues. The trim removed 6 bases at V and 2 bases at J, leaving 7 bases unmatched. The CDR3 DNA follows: TGTGCCAGCAGAACTGACAGGGGGCTGACCTACGAGCAGTACTTC. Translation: CASRTDRGLTYEQYF. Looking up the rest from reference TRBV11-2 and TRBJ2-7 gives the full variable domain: EAGVAQSPRYKIIEKRQSVAFWCNPISGHATLYWYQQILGQGPKLLIQFQNNGVVDDSQLPKDRFSAERLKGVDSTLKIQPAKLEDSAVYLCASRTDRGLTYEQYFGPGTRLTVT.

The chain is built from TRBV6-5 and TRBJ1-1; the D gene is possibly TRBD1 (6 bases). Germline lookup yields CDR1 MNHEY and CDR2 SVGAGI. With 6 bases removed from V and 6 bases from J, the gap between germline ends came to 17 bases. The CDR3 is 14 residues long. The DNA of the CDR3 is TGTGCCAGCAGCCTTCTTGGTGGGGGCGCTGAAGCTTTCTTT. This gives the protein CASSLLGGGAEAFF.

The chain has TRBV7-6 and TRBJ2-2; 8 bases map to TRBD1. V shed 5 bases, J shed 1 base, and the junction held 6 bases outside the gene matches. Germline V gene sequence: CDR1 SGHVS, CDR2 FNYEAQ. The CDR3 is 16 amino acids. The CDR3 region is CASSLRDRMNTGELFF. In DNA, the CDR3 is TGTGCCAGCAGCCTGCGGGACAGGATGAACACCGGGGAGCTGTTTTTT.

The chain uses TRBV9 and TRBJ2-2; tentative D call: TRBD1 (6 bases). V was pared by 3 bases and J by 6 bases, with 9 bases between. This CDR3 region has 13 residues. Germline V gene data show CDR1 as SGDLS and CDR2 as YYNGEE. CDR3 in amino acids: CASSDRVSGELFF. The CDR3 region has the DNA TGTGCCAGCAGCGACAGGGTCTCCGGGGAGCTGTTTTTT.

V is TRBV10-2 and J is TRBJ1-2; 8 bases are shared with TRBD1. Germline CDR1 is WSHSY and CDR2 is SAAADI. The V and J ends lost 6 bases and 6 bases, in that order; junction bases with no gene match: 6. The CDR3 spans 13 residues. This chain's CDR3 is CASRETGDNGYTF. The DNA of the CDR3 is TGCGCCAGCAGAGAGACAGGGGATAATGGCTACACCTTC.